Sequencing of this T cell receptor (beta chain) was carried out in a study of T cell changes during pregnancy in multiple sclerosis. Profiling relied on immunoSEQ multiplex PCR, and the TCRdb table lists in-frame clones only, not all of them. Among 40,000 or so clones listed, roughly nine tenths were seen once. This CDR3 contains 15 residues. V gave up 3 bases and J gave up 2 bases; unmatched junction bases: 3. CDR1 is LNHNV and CDR2 is YYDKDF in the germline V gene (reference sequence). The chain uses TRBV15 and TRBJ2-5, with 10 bases identical to TRBD2. The sequencing used CD8+ T cells from peripheral blood mononuclear cells, collected in the second trimester of pregnancy. The sequence was collected from a female donor with multiple sclerosis, enrolled in a pregnancy study. Here the CDR3 reads CATSSGTSVQETQYF. The CDR3 region has the DNA TGTGCCACCAGCAGCGGGACTAGCGTGCAAGAGACCCAGTACTTC.